One and the same sample provided the 17 T cell receptor beta chains below, sequenced in a study of early stage breast cancer tumors. Generated by immunoSEQ multiplex PCR, the TCRdb table keeps only in-frame clones and is missing some. The data contain about 15,000 clones, around 85% of them seen just once; the ten biggest clones take up 4.9%. The sample taken for sequencing was normal breast tissue next to the tumor. The receptors were gathered from a person in their twenties or thirties with breast cancer.

The CDR3 region has the DNA TGTGCCAGCTCACCAACGGACAGGAACACTGAAGCTTTCTTT. Translated: CASSPTDRNTEAFF. V and J are TRBV18 and TRBJ1-1, with a weak D call TRBD1 (6 bases). The CDR3 loop spans 14 amino acids. The germline V gene encodes CDR1 KGHSH and CDR2 LQKENI. V was pared by 2 bases and J by 1 base, with 8 bases between.

This sequence joins TRBV7-9 and TRBJ1-2; D is possibly TRBD1 (6 bases). The CDR3 extends over 16 amino acids. Between the trimmed V and J ends, which lost 1 base and 5 bases, there was a span of 17 bases. The germline CDR1 and CDR2 sequences are SEHNR and FQNEAQ (reference sequence). The CDR3 reads CASSLGGAQGAYGYTF. In DNA form, the CDR3 reads TGTGCCAGCAGCTTAGGGGGGGCACAGGGAGCTTATGGCTACACCTTC. The whole variable domain, remainder taken from reference TRBV7-9 and TRBJ1-2, is DTGVSQNPRHKITKRGQNVTFRCDPISEHNRLYWYRQTLGQGPEFLTYFQNEAQLEKSRLLSDRFSAERPKGSFSTLEIQRTEQGDSAMYLCASSLGGAQGAYGYTFGSGTRLTVV.

The V gene is TRBV6-1, the J gene TRBJ2-7; TRBD1 aligns across 8 bases. Germline CDR1 is MNHNS and CDR2 is SASEGT. Trimming removed 10 bases from V and 4 bases from J; junction bases left unmatched: 6. The CDR3 runs 12 residues. The CDR3 loop reads CATRDRHYEQYF. CDR3 nucleotide sequence: TGTGCCACCCGGGACAGGCATTACGAGCAGTACTTC.

A single count supports this clone. The chain is built from TRBV10-3 and TRBJ1-5; the D is unclear. This CDR3 region has 18 residues. V lost 4 bases to trimming and J lost 0 bases, with 19 bases between them. Germline values: CDR1 ENHRY, CDR2 SYGVKD. CDR3 loop: CAISVRAVAAGSNQPQHF. DNA for the CDR3: TGTGCCATCAGTGTTAGGGCGGTGGCGGCTGGTAGCAATCAGCCCCAGCATTTT.

The rearrangement joins TRBV11-2 to TRBJ1-5; D ambiguous. Between the trimmed V and J ends, which lost 6 bases and 4 bases, there was a span of 22 bases. There are 17 residues in the CDR3. Germline loops: CDR1 SGHAT, CDR2 FQNNGV. The CDR3 DNA reads TGTGCCAGCAGTCCCGGTAACGGAGGGTTGGGAAATCAGCCCCAGCATTTT. Translated, it gives CASSPGNGGLGNQPQHF.

This chain uses TRBV19 with TRBJ2-2; D may be TRBD2 (6 bases). This CDR3 contains 17 residues. V lost 2 bases and J 3 bases, leaving 16 bases between the germline ends. Germline V gene lookup returns CDR1 LNHDA and CDR2 SQIVND (reference sequence). CDR3 in amino acids: CASSIRGGGYDTGELFF. The CDR3 DNA sequence: TGTGCCAGTAGTATAAGGGGTGGGGGGTACGACACCGGGGAGCTGTTTTTT.

The V gene is TRBV19, the J gene TRBJ1-4; 9 bases match TRBD1. The V gene end was trimmed by 6 bases and the J gene end by 7 bases; junction bases not matched to a gene: 3. This CDR3 is built from 13 residues. Germline CDR1 reads LNHDA; CDR2 reads SQIVND (reference sequence). The CDR3, as DNA: TGTGCCAGTAGCCGGGACAGGGTTGAAAAACTGTTTTTT. Translation: CASSRDRVEKLFF.

The chain links TRBV30 to TRBJ1-5, with 7 bases that match TRBD1. CDR1 GTSNPN and CDR2 SVGIG come from the germline V gene (reference sequence). The CDR3 runs to 14 residues. After removal of 2 bases from V and 4 bases from J, the junction contained 5 bases not matched to a gene. CDR3 bases: TGTGCCTGGAGTACCTTGACAGGGAATCAGCCCCAGCATTTT. It is translated as CAWSTLTGNQPQHF.

The chain employs TRBV12-5 and TRBJ2-7; no clear D gene. CDR3 length: 14 amino acids. CDR1 is LGHNT, CDR2 FRNRAP, per germline. Between the trimmed V and J ends, which lost 0 bases and 1 base, there was a span of 7 bases. This chain's CDR3 is CASGLVGVSYEQYF. For the CDR3, the DNA is TGTGCTAGTGGTTTGGTAGGTGTTTCCTACGAGCAGTACTTC.

In this sample, this clone turned up once. The chain combines TRBV14 with TRBJ2-1; perhaps D is TRBD1 or TRBD2 (6 bases each). Trimming took off 4 bases at V and 5 bases at J, with 21 bases between the two ends. Germline CDR1 is SGHDN and CDR2 is FVKESK. This CDR3 region has 17 residues. The CDR3 region is CASSRRGGTARDNEQFF. CDR3 nucleotide sequence: TGTGCCAGCAGCCGCCGAGGGGGGACCGCGAGGGACAATGAGCAGTTCTTC.

V gene TRBV11-2 combines with J gene TRBJ2-4; TRBD2 is a possible D gene (6 bases). The germline V and J ends were trimmed by 5 bases and 6 bases, with 8 bases remaining between them. Per germline, CDR1 SGHAT and CDR2 FQNNGV. The CDR3 extends over 12 amino acids. DNA for the CDR3: TGTGCCAGCAGCCGGGGGAGAAACATTCAGTACTTC. Protein: CASSRGRNIQYF.

Written as DNA, the CDR3 is TGTGCTAGTGGGAGAAGCGGGAGCGCCTACAATGAGCAGTTCTTC. It translates to CASGRSGSAYNEQFF. The chain links TRBV12-5 to TRBJ2-1; TRBD2 matches 8 bases. Germline V gives CDR1 LGHNT, CDR2 FRNRAP. V lost 6 bases and J lost 2; bases outside the gene matches: 6. This CDR3 has 15 amino acids.

The rearrangement joins TRBV4-1 to TRBJ1-6, with D perhaps matching TRBD1 (6 bases). The V end lost 0 bases, the J end lost 4 bases, and 10 bases lay between the germline ends. The CDR3 loop spans 16 amino acids. Germline V gene lookup returns CDR1 MGHRA and CDR2 YSYEKL. The CDR3 DNA sequence: TGCGCCAGCAGCCAAGATCTAGGACAGTATAATTCACCCCTCCACTTT. Translation gives CASSQDLGQYNSPLHF.

The chain uses TRBV4-1 and TRBJ2-7; D possibly corresponds to TRBD2 (6 bases). The length of the CDR3 is 16 residues. Germline V gene lookup returns CDR1 MGHRA and CDR2 YSYEKL. Trimming pared 1 base from V and 6 bases from J, leaving 19 bases between. CDR3 nucleotides: TGCGCCAGCAGCCAAGGGGAGACTGGGACCGGGGGCGAGCAGTACTTC. This gives the protein CASSQGETGTGGEQYF.

The chain carries TRBV29-1 and TRBJ1-5; D remains ambiguous. Germline CDR1 reads SQVTM; CDR2 reads ANQGSEA. The length of the CDR3 is 15 residues. V was trimmed by 6 bases and J by 0 bases, leaving 15 bases between them. The CDR3 loop is CSVSSATNSNQPQHF. Written as DNA, the CDR3 is TGCAGCGTCTCCTCTGCCACGAATAGCAATCAGCCCCAGCATTTT.

CDR3 sequence reads: CASGLDGGNQPQHF. CDR3 DNA sequence: TGTGCTAGTGGTTTGGACGGAGGCAATCAGCCCCAGCATTTT. The chain carries TRBV12-5 and TRBJ1-5, with D hard to call. This CDR3 is built from 14 residues. V was clipped by 1 base and J by 2 bases, with 6 bases between them. CDR1 and CDR2 (germline): LGHNT, FRNRAP.

The chain carries TRBV10-3 and TRBJ1-2; tentatively, D is TRBD1 (5 bases). CDR1 is ENHRY, CDR2 SYGVKD, per germline. V lost 3 bases and J 4 bases, leaving 12 bases between the germline ends. The CDR3 sequence is 14 residues long. This chain's CDR3 is CAISEGTPFYGYTF. For the CDR3, the DNA is TGTGCCATCAGTGAAGGGACCCCTTTCTATGGCTACACCTTC.